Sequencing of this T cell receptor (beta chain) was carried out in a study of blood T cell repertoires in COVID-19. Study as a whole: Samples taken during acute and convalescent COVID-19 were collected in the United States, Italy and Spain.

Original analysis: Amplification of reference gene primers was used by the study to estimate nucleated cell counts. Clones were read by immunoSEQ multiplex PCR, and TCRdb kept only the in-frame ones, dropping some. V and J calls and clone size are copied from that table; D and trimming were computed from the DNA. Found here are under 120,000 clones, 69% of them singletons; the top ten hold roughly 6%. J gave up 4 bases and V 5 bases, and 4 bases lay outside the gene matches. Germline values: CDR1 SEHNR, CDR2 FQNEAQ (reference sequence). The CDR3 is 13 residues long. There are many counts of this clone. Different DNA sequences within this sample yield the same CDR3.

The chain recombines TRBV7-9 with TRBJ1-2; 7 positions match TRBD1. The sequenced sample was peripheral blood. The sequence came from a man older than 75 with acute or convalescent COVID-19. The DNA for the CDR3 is TGTGCCAGCAGCCTTGGGACAGCCTATGGCTACACCTTC. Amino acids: CASSLGTAYGYTF.